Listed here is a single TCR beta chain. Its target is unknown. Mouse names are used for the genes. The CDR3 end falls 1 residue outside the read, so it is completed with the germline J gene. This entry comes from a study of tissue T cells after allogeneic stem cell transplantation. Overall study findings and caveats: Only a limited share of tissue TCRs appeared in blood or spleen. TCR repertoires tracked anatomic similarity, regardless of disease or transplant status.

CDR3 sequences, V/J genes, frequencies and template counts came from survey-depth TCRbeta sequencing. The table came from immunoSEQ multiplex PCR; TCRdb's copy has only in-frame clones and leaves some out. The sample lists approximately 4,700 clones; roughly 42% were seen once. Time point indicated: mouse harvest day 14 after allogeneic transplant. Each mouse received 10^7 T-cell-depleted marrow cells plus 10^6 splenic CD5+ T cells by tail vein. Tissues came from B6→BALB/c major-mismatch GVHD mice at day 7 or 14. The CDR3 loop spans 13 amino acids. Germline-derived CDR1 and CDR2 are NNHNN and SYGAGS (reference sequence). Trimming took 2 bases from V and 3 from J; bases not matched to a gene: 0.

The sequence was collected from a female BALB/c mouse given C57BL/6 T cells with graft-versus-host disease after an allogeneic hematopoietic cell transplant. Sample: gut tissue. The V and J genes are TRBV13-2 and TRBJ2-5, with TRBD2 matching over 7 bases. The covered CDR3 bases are TGTGCCAGCGGTGACTGGGGGCAAGACACCCAGTAC. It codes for CASGDWGQDTQY. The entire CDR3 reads CASGDWGQDTQYF.